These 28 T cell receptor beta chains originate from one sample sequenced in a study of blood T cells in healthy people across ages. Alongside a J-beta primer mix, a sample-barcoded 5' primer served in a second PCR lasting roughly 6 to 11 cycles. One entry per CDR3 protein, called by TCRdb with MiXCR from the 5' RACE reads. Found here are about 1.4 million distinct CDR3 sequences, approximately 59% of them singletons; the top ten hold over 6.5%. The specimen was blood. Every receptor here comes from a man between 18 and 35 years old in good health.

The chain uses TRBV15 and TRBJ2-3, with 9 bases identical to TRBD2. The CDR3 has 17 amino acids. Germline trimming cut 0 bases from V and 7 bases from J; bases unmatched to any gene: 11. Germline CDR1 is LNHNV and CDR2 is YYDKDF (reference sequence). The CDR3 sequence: CATSRDYRGRAQYTQYF. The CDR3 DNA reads TGTGCCACCAGCAGAGATTATCGCGGGAGGGCCCAATATACGCAGTATTTT.

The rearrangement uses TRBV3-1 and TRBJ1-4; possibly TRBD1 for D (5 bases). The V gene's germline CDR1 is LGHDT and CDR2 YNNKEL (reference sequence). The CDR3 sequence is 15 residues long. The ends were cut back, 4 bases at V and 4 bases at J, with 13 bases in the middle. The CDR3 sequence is CASSPWGSLNEKLFF. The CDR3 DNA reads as TGTGCCAGCAGCCCATGGGGCAGCCTTAATGAAAAACTGTTTTTT. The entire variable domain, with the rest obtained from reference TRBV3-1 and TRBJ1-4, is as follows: DTAVSQTPKYLVTQMGNDKSIKCEQNLGHDTMYWYKQDSKKFLKIMFSYNNKELIINETVPNRFSPKSPDKAHLNLHINSLELGDSAVYFCASSPWGSLNEKLFFGSGTQLSVL.

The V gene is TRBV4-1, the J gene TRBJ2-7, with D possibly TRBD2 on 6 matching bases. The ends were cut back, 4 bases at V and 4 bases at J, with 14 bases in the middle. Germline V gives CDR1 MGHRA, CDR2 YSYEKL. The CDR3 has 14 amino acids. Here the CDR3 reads CASSRSGVGYEQYF. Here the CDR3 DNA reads TGCGCCAGCAGCCGCTCGGGAGTGGGATACGAGCAGTACTTC.

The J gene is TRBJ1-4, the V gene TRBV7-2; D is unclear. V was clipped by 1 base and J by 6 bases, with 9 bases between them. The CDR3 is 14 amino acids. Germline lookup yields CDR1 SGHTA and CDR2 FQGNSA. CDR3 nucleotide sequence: TGTGCCAGCAGCTTAGTAAGTTTGGATGAAAAACTGTTTTTT. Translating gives CASSLVSLDEKLFF.

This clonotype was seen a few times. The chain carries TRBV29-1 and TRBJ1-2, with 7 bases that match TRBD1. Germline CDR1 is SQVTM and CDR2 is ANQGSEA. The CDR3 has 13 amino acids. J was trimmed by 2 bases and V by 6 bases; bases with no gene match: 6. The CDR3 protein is CSVLTGENYGYTF. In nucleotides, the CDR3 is TGCAGCGTATTAACAGGGGAAAACTATGGCTACACCTTC. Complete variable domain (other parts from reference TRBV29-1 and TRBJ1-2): SAVISQKPSRDICQRGTSLTIQCQVDSQVTMMFWYRQQPGQSLTLIATANQGSEATYESGFVIDKFPISRPNLTFSTLTVSNMSPEDSSIYLCSVLTGENYGYTFGSGTRLTVV.

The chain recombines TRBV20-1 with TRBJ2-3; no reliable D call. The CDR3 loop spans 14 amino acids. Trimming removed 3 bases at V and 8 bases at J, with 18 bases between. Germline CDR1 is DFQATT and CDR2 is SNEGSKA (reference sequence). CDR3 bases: TGCAGTGCTAGTGAACCTGGGATAGGTAGTACGCAGTATTTT. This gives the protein CSASEPGIGSTQYF.

The CDR3 loop reads CASMRETNSPLHF. The CDR3 DNA is TGTGCCAGCATGCGGGAGACTAATTCACCCCTCCACTTT. This sequence joins TRBV14 and TRBJ1-6; D gene ambiguous. Deletions cut 7 bases from V and 6 bases from J, with 10 bases between. This CDR3 spans 13 amino acids. Germline CDR1 and CDR2: SGHDN and FVKESK.

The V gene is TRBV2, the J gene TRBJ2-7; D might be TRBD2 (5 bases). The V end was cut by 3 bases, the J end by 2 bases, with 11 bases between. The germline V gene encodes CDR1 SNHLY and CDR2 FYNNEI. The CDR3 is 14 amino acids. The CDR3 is CASSEGGGPYEQYF. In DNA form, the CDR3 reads TGTGCCAGCAGTGAGGGCGGAGGCCCCTACGAGCAGTACTTC.

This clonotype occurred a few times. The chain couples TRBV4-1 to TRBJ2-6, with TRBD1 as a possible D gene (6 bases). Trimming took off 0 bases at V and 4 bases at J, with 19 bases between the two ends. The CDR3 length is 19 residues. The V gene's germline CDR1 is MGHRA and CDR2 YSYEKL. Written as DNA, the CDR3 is TGCGCCAGCAGCCAAGATGATCTAATTGGGGGCGTAGGGGCCAACGTCCTGACTTTC. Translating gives CASSQDDLIGGVGANVLTF.

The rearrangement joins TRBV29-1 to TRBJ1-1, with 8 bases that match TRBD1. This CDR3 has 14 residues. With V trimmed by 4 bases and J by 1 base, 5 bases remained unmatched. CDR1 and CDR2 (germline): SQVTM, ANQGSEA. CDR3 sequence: CSVARDRWNTEAFF. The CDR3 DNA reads TGCAGCGTTGCCCGGGACAGGTGGAACACTGAAGCTTTCTTT.

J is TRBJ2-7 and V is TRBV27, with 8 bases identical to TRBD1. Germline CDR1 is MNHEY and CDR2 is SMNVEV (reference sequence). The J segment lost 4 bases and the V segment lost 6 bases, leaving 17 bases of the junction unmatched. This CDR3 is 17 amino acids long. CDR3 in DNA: TGTGCCAGCAGGGGGCTTCCAGGGGGCTCCTGGGGGTACGAGCAGTACTTC. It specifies CASRGLPGGSWGYEQYF.

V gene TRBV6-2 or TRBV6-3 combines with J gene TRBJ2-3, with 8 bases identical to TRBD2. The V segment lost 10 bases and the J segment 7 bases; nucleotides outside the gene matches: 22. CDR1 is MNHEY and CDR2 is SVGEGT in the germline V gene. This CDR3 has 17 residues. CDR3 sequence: CATHTIVAGGLPYTQYF. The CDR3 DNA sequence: TGTGCCACACACACGATCGTGGCGGGGGGCCTTCCATATACGCAGTATTTT.

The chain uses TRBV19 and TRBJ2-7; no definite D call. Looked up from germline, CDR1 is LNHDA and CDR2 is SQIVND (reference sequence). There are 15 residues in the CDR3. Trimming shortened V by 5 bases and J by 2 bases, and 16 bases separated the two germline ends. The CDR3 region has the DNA TGTGCCAGTAGTCCGACGACCCGTGGGACCTACGAGCAGTACTTC. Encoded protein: CASSPTTRGTYEQYF. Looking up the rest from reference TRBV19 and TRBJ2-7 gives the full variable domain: DGGITQSPKYLFRKEGQNVTLSCEQNLNHDAMYWYRQDPGQGLRLIYYSQIVNDFQKGDIAEGYSVSREKKESFPLTVTSAQKNPTAFYLCASSPTTRGTYEQYFGPGTRLTVT.

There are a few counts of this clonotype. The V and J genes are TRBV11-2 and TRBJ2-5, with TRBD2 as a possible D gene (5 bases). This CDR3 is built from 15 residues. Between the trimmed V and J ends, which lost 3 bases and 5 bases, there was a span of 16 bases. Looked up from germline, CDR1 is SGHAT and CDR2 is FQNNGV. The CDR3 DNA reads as TGTGCCAGCAGCTTTTCGCCACTAGAATGGGAGACCCAGTACTTC. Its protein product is CASSFSPLEWETQYF. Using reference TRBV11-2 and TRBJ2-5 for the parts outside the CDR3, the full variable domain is EAGVAQSPRYKIIEKRQSVAFWCNPISGHATLYWYQQILGQGPKLLIQFQNNGVVDDSQLPKDRFSAERLKGVDSTLKIQPAKLEDSAVYLCASSFSPLEWETQYFGPGTRLLVL.

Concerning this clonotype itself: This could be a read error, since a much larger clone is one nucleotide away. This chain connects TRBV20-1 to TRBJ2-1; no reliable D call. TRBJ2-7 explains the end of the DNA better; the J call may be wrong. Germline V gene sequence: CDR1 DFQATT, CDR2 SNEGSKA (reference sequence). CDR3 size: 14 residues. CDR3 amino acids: CSASLPPLYNEQYF. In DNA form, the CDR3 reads TGCAGTGCTAGTTTGCCCCCACTATACAATGAGCAGTACTTC.

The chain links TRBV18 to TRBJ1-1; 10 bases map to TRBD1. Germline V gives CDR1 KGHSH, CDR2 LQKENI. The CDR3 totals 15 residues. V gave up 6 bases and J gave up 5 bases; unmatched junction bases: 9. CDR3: CASSQDRGQGTEAFF. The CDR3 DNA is TGTGCCAGCTCCCAAGACAGGGGGCAGGGAACTGAAGCTTTCTTT.

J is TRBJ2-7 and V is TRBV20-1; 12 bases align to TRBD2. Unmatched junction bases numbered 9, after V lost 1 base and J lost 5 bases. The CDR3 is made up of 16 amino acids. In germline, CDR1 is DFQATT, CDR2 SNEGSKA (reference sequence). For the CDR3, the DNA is TGCAGTGCTAGAGCAGCTAGCGGGAGGGCCTCGGACGAGCAGTACTTC. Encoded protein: CSARAASGRASDEQYF.

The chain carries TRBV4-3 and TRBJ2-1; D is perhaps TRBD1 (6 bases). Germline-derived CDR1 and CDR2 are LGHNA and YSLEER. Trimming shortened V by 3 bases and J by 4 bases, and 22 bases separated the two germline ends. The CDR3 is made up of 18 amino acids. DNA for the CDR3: TGCGCCAGCAGCCACAAGAGTGGGACACCCTTGTGGTACAATGAGCAGTTCTTC. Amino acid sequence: CASSHKSGTPLWYNEQFF.

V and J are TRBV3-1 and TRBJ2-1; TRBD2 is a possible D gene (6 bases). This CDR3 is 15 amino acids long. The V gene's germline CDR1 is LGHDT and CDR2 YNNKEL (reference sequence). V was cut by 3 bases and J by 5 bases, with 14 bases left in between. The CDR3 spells CASSHWGEGDNEQFF. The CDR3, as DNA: TGTGCCAGCAGCCATTGGGGGGAAGGTGACAATGAGCAGTTCTTC.

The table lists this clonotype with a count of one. CDR3: CASLHLGGHEQYF. The CDR3, as DNA: TGTGCCAGCCTGCATCTAGGGGGGCACGAGCAGTACTTC. This chain links TRBV12-3 or TRBV12-4 with TRBJ2-7, with D tentatively TRBD1 or TRBD2 (6 bases each). Trimming removed 8 bases from V and 5 bases from J, with 16 bases in between. This CDR3 comprises 13 residues.

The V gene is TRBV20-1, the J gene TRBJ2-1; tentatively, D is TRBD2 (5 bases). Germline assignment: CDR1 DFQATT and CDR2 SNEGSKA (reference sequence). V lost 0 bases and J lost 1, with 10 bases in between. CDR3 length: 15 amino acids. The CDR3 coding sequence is TGCAGTGCTAGAGATCCCAGGAGGTCCTACAATGAGCAGTTCTTC. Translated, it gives CSARDPRRSYNEQFF.

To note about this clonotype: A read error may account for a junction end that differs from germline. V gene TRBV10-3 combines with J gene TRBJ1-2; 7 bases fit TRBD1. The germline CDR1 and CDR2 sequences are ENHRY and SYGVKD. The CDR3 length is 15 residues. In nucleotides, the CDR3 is TGTGCCATCAACGGGGGCGACAGGGTTAACGATGGCTACACCTTC. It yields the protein CAINGGDRVNDGYTF.

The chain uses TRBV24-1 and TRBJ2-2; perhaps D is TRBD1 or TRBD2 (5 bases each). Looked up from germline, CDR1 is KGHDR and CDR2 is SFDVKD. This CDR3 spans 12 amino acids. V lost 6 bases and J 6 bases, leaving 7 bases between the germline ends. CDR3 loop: CATSQGPGELFF. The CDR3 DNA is TGTGCCACCAGTCAGGGACCCGGGGAGCTGTTTTTT.

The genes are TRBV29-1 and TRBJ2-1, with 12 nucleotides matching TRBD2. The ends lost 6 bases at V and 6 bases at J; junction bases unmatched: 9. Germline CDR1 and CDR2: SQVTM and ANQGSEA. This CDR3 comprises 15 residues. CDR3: CSVYLAGGDINEQFF. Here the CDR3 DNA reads TGCAGCGTCTATCTAGCGGGAGGGGATATCAATGAGCAGTTCTTC.

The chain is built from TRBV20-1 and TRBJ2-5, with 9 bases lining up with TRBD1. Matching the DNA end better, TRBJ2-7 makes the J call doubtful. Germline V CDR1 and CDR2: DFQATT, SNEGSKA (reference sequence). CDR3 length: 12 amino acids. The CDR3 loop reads CSANRGRGEQYF. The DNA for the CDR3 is TGCAGTGCTAACAGGGGGCGCGGCGAGCAGTACTTC.

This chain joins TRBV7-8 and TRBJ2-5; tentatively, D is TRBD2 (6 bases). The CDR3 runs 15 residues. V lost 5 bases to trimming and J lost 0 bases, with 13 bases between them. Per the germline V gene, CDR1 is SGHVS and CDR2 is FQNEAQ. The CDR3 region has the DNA TGTGCCAGCAGCCTAGGGGCTAGCGACCAAGAGACCCAGTACTTC. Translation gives CASSLGASDQETQYF.

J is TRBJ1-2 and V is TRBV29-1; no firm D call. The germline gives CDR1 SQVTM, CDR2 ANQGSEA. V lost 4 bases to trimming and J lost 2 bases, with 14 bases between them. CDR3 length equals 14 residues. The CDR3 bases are TGCAGCGTTGCGGGCGAAGCCTTAAACTATGGCTACACCTTC. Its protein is CSVAGEALNYGYTF.

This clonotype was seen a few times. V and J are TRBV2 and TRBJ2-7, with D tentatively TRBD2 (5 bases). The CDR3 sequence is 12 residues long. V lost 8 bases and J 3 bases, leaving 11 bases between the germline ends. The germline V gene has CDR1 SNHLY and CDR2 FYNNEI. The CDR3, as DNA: TGTGCCAGCCGATACCGGGGCTACGAGCAGTACTTC. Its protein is CASRYRGYEQYF.